This passage covers 3 T cell receptor beta chains from one sample sequenced in a study of T cell changes during pregnancy in multiple sclerosis. The assay was immunoSEQ multiplex PCR, and TCRdb's table has in-frame clones only and misses some. This table holds more than 40,000 clones, approximately 90% found once. This material consisted of CD4+ T cells from peripheral blood mononuclear cells, taken in the first trimester of pregnancy. The receptor source for this set is a female donor with multiple sclerosis, enrolled in a pregnancy study.

The table lists this clone with a few counts. This chain connects TRBV7-9 to TRBJ2-2, with TRBD2 as a possible D gene (6 bases). The CDR3 length is 14 residues. The germline gives CDR1 SEHNR, CDR2 FQNEAQ (reference sequence). V was clipped by 4 bases and J by 6 bases, with 12 bases between them. The CDR3 loop is CASSSTPGAGELFF. For the CDR3, the DNA is TGTGCCAGCAGCTCCACCCCGGGGGCCGGGGAGCTGTTTTTT.

The table lists this clone with a count of one. The chain carries TRBV19 and TRBJ2-5, with D possibly TRBD2 on 6 matching bases. The V gene's germline CDR1 is LNHDA and CDR2 SQIVND (reference sequence). This CDR3 contains 16 residues. The V end lost 3 bases, the J end lost 5 bases, and 19 bases lay between the germline ends. For the CDR3, the DNA is TGTGCCAGTAGTATTAAGGCGGGACTCCGTCCGGAGACCCAGTACTTC. This codes for CASSIKAGLRPETQYF. Using reference TRBV19 and TRBJ2-5 for the parts outside the CDR3, the full variable domain is DGGITQSPKYLFRKEGQNVTLSCEQNLNHDAMYWYRQDPGQGLRLIYYSQIVNDFQKGDIAEGYSVSREKKESFPLTVTSAQKNPTAFYLCASSIKAGLRPETQYFGPGTRLLVL.

The V and J genes are TRBV12-5 and TRBJ2-7, with a possible D match to TRBD2 (6 bases). This CDR3 has 16 amino acids. Germline values: CDR1 LGHNT, CDR2 FRNRAP. Deletions cut 0 bases from V and 3 bases from J, with 15 bases between. CDR3: CASGLVGTFPRYEQYF. The CDR3 region has the DNA TGTGCTAGTGGTTTGGTAGGGACTTTTCCTCGCTACGAGCAGTACTTC.